The clone carrying this T cell receptor beta chain has a handful of counts. The data originate from a study of cytomegalovirus exposure and HLA in healthy donors. The PCR contained 60 Vbeta and 13 Jbeta primers. Produced via immunoSEQ multiplex PCR; TCRdb's table is partial and in-frame only. Counted here are about 150,000 clones, around 85% occurring once; the ten biggest clones make up 2% to 2.5%. V dropped 4 bases and J dropped 5 bases, with 16 bases sitting between them. The CDR3 is made up of 15 amino acids. The germline V gene encodes CDR1 SGDLS and CDR2 YYNGEE. This TCR was recovered from a male donor in good health and CMV-seronegative. The specimen sequenced was PBMCs. The chain has TRBV9 and TRBJ2-1, with D possibly being TRBD2 (6 bases). CDR3 DNA: TGTGCCAGCAGCCCGAGTCCTAGCGCGAACAATGAGCAGTTCTTC. Its protein is CASSPSPSANNEQFF.